The T cell receptor (beta chain) described here comes from a study of early T cells in non-severe SARS-CoV-2 infection (dated by TCRdb to the early 2020s). With respect to the entire study: Because TCR sequencing relied on bulk RNA taken from unsorted whole blood, pairing of alpha and beta chains was not possible. Study-wide conclusions, independent of this receptor: VDJdb matching was skewed toward anti-spike CD8 responses and likely underestimated virus-specific expansions by missing private and CD4 specificities.

Its CDR3 holds 13 amino acids, cysteine through phenylalanine. This entry keeps only the CDR3 DNA: 39 bases, framed from base 1. CDR1 and CDR2, per the germline V gene, are SQVTM and ANQGSEA. Unmatched junction bases come to 8, with V trimmed by 8 bases and J by 5 bases. A case-control design nested within a healthcare worker cohort in London, UK, was used, with weekly nasopharyngeal swab PCR tests and blood sampling performed. Healthcare workers were enrolled in the week of the UK lockdown, from 23 to 31 March 2020, and were followed every week for up to roughly 15 weeks. Library creation used 5' RACE. Instrument on record: NextSeq 500. To correct for sequencing error and PCR bias, the TCR library protocol tagged individual cDNA molecules with unique molecular identifiers. Both TCR alpha and beta chains were sequenced, and tight co-correlation was observed between alpha and beta sequence abundances in each sample. As for the original processing: Decombinator V4 was used to annotate TCR sequences for V gene, J gene and CDR3. Expanded TCRs were defined as changing significantly between any two time points under a Poisson model with p below 0.0001. TCR abundances were normalised to the total number of TCRs sequenced per sample and were expressed as counts per million. TRAV1-2 paired with TRAJ12, TRAJ20 or TRAJ33 defined MAIT TCRs, while TRAV10 paired with TRAJ18 defined iNKT TCRs. VDJdb, accessed on 1 November 2021, was searched for TCRs annotated for CMV, EBV and SARS-CoV-2, and TCRs annotated for more than one antigen were excluded. TCRdb handled the public reads itself, with Q25 trimming in fastp and clone calling in MiXCR, and kept productive beta chains. Each CDR3 protein appears once, grouped with its most common genes and DNA. TCRdb, rather than the study authors, made the V and J calls. This sample lists around 65,000 distinct CDR3 sequences; over 9.5% were detected once. Together, the top ten hold over 1.3% of the sample.

This clonotype was found many times. Which antigen it targets is not known. It has no much larger one-base neighbor in the sample; base qualities were not kept. This specimen consisted of whole blood, obtained at baseline. The receptor's source is an adult who was a healthcare worker with PCR-confirmed SARS-CoV-2 infection or an uninfected control (not recorded which). The chain is assembled from TRBV29-1 and TRBJ2-5; TRBD1 agrees with 10 junctional bases. The DNA is TGCAGCACTGACAGGGGGCTGGGGGAGACCCAGTACTTC. Translation gives CSTDRGLGETQYF. The CDR3, completed at both ends by the reference TRBV29-1 and TRBJ2-5 genes, gives the full variable domain SAVISQKPSRDICQRGTSLTIQCQVDSQVTMMFWYRQQPGQSLTLIATANQGSEATYESGFVIDKFPISRPNLTFSTLTVSNMSPEDSSIYLCSTDRGLGETQYFGPGTRLLVL.